This TCR beta chain was retrieved from a study of shared clonotypes between healthy human individuals. The CDR3 loop spans 19 amino acids. Germline CDR1 SGHRS, CDR2 YFSETQ. The V end lost 4 bases, the J end lost 0 bases, and 26 bases lay between the germline ends. Several immunoSEQ plates held equal portions of the genomic DNA taken from each subset. The method was immunoSEQ multiplex PCR; TCRdb's version includes in-frame clones alone and lacks a portion of them. Of 1.6 million or so clones listed, approximately 98.5% were seen once; the top ten hold approximately 0.4%. This clonotype originated in a man aged 25-45 years in good health. What was sequenced was naive CD4+ T cells sorted from blood. Subset indicated: CD45RA+ positively selected. This rearrangement joins TRBV5-1 to TRBJ2-7, with D perhaps matching TRBD1 (6 bases). The CDR3 here is CASSPAGTSSYPDSYEQYF. In nucleotides, the CDR3 is TGCGCCAGCAGCCCTGCCGGGACATCCAGCTACCCCGACTCCTACGAGCAGTACTTC.